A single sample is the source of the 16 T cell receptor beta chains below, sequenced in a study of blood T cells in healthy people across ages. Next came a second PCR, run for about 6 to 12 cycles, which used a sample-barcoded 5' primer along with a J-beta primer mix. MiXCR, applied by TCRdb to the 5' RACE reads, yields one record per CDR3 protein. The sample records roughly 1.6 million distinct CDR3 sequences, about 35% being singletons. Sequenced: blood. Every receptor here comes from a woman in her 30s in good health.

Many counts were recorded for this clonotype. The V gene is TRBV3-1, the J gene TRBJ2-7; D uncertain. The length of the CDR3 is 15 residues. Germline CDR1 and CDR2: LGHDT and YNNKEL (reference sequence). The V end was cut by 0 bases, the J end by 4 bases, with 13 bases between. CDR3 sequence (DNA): TGTGCCAGCAGCCAAGATCTGACTTCCTCATACGAGCAGTACTTC. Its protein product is CASSQDLTSSYEQYF.

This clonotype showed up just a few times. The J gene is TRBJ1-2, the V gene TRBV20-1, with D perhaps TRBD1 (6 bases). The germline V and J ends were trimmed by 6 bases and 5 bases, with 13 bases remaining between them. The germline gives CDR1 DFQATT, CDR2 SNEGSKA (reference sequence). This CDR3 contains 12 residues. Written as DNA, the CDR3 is TGCAGTGCATCAGACAGGCGTTATGGCTACACCTTC. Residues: CSASDRRYGYTF.

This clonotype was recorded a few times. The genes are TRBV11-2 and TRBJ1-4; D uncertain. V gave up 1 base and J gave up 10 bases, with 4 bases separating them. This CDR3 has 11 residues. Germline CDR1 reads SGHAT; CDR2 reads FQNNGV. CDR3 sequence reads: CASSLVAKLFF. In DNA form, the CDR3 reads TGTGCCAGCAGCTTAGTGGCAAAACTGTTTTTT.

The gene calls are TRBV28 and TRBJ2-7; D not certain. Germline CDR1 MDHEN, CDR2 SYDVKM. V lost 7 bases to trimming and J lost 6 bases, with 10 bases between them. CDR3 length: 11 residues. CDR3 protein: CASNGGLEQYF. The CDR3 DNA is TGTGCCAGCAACGGTGGTCTCGAGCAGTACTTC.

The CDR3 loop is CASSEGRFTSGQPQHF. In nucleotides, the CDR3 is TGTGCCAGCAGTGAAGGGAGGTTTACCTCTGGACAGCCCCAGCATTTT. V gene TRBV2 combines with J gene TRBJ1-5; no clear D. Germline V gene data show CDR1 as SNHLY and CDR2 as FYNNEI. V was cut by 1 base and J by 7 bases, with 17 bases left in between. This CDR3 spans 16 amino acids. Looking up the rest from reference TRBV2 and TRBJ1-5 gives the full variable domain: EPEVTQTPSHQVTQMGQEVILRCVPISNHLYFYWYRQILGQKVEFLVSFYNNEISEKSEIFDDQFSVERPDGSNFTLKIRSTKLEDSAMYFCASSEGRFTSGQPQHFGDGTRLSIL.

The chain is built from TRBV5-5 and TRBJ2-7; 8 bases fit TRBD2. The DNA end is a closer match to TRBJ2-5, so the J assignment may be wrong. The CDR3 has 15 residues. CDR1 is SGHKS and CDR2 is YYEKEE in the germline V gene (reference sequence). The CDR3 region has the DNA TGTGCCAGCAGCTTGATGAGCGGGAGTCGGGAGACCCAGTACTTC. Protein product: CASSLMSGSRETQYF.

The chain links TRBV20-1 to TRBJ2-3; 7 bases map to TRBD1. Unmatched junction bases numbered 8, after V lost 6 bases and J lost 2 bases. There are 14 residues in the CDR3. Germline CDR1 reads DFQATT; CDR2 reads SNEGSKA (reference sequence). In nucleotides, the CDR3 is TGCAGTGCCACAGGGGCCTTCTTCACAGATACGCAGTATTTT. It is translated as CSATGAFFTDTQYF.

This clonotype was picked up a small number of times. The CDR3 is CASSVRPLTDTQYF. The CDR3 nucleotides read TGTGCCAGCAGCGTCAGGCCTCTCACAGATACGCAGTATTTT. V usage is TRBV7-3 and J usage is TRBJ2-3, with no clear D. This CDR3 comprises 14 residues. Germline V gives CDR1 SGHTA, CDR2 FQGTGA. V was trimmed by 5 bases and J by 2 bases, leaving 11 bases between them.

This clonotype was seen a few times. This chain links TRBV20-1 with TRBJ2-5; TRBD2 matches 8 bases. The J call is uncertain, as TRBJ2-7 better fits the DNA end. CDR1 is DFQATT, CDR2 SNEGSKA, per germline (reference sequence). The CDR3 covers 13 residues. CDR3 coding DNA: TGCAGTGCTAGAGGGGGGACTAGTGCCGAGCAGTACTTC. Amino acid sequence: CSARGGTSAEQYF.

CDR3 amino acids: CASSSSGGRGYTF. In nucleotides, the CDR3 is TGTGCCAGCAGTTCGTCAGGGGGTCGGGGCTACACCTTC. The V call is TRBV6-2 or TRBV6-3, the J call TRBJ1-2, with TRBD1 identical over 7 bases. Losses at the gene ends were 4 bases for V and 8 bases for J; bases not matched to a gene: 7. The CDR3 consists of 13 residues. Germline V gives CDR1 MNHEY, CDR2 SVGEGT.

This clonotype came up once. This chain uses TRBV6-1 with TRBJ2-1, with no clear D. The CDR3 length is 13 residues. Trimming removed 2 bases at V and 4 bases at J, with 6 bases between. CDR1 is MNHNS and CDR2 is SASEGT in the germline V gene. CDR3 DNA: TGTGCCAGCAGTGAAAGGCTGTACAATGAGCAGTTCTTC. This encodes CASSERLYNEQFF.

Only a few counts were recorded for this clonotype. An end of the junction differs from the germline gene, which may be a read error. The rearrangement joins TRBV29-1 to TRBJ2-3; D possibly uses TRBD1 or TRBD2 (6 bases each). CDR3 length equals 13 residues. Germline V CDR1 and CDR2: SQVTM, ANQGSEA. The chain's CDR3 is CNVVGQGRDTQYF. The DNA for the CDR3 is TGCAACGTTGTGGGGCAGGGGAGGGATACGCAGTATTTT.

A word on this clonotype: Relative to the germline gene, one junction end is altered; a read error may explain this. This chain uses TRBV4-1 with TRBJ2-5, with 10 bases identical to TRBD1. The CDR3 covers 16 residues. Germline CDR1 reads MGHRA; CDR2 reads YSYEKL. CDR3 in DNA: TGCGCCAGCAGCATGGGGACAGGGGACTTTGGAGAGACCCGGTACTTC. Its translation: CASSMGTGDFGETRYF.

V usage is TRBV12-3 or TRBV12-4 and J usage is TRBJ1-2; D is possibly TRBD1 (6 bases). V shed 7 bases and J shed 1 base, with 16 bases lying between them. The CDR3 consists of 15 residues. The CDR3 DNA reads TGTGCCAGCACCCCTACAGGGAGAATTAACTATGGCTACACCTTC. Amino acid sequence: CASTPTGRINYGYTF.

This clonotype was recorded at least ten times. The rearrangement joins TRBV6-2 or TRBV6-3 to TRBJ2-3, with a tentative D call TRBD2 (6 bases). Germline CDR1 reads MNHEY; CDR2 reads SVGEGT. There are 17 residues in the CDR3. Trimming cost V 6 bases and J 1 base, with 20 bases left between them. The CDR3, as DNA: TGTGCCAGCAGCCTCCCAGTGGGGCGCGGGGGCACAGATACGCAGTATTTT. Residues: CASSLPVGRGGTDTQYF.

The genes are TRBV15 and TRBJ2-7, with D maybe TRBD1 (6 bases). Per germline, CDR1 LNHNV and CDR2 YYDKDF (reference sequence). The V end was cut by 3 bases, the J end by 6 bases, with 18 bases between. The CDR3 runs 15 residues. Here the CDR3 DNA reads TGTGCCACCAGCAGGACTCGGACAGCTTTGGTCGAGCAGTACTTC. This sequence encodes CATSRTRTALVEQYF.